One and the same sample provided the 5 T cell receptor beta chains below, sequenced in a study of blood T cell repertoires in COVID-19. Measured with immunoSEQ multiplex PCR; TCRdb has only the in-frame clones, and not every one. The table lists some 250,000 clones, over 80% of them singletons, with around 26% in the top ten. The specimen sequenced was peripheral blood. Source of these receptors: a man aged 35 to 55 with acute or convalescent COVID-19.

This clone was found once. This chain joins TRBV25-1 and TRBJ2-7; 11 bases are shared with TRBD1. CDR3 size: 16 residues. Germline V gives CDR1 MGHDK, CDR2 SYGVNS. The V segment lost 1 base and the J segment 7 bases; nucleotides outside the gene matches: 9. For the CDR3, the DNA is TGTGCCAGCAGTGAATTAATCGGGACAGGGGGTAGTGAGCAGTACTTC. It encodes CASSELIGTGGSEQYF.

The chain employs TRBV28 and TRBJ2-1; TRBD2 agrees at 11 bases. From germline, CDR1 is MDHEN and CDR2 SYDVKM. J gave up 9 bases and V 6 bases, and 10 bases lay outside the gene matches. The CDR3 sequence is 15 residues long. Written as DNA, the CDR3 is TGTGCCAGCAGGGTAGCGGGAGGGCCGGTGGGTGAGCAGTTCTTC. It specifies CASRVAGGPVGEQFF. Full variable domain (missing parts from reference TRBV28 and TRBJ2-1): DVKVTQSSRYLVKRTGEKVFLECVQDMDHENMFWYRQDPGLGLRLIYFSYDVKMKEKGDIPEGYSVSREKKERFSLILESASTNQTSMYLCASRVAGGPVGEQFFGPGTRLTVL.

J is TRBJ1-2 and V is TRBV30; D gene unclear. Germline values: CDR1 GTSNPN, CDR2 SVGIG (reference sequence). V shed 7 bases and J shed 0 bases, with 15 bases lying between them. There are 14 residues in the CDR3. The CDR3 nucleotides read TGTGCCTACCTTTCTGGAGGGACTAACTATGGCTACACCTTC. Residues: CAYLSGGTNYGYTF.

The chain joins TRBV4-2 to TRBJ2-2; TRBD2 aligns across 15 bases. This CDR3 has 20 amino acids. V shed 5 bases and J 6 bases; nucleotides not matched to a gene: 16. Per germline, CDR1 LGHNA and CDR2 YNFKEQ. CDR3: CASSEPAGTSGRKRAGELFF. For the CDR3, the DNA is TGTGCCAGCAGCGAACCCGCCGGGACTAGCGGGAGGAAGCGCGCCGGGGAGCTGTTTTTT.

This clone was seen a handful of times. This chain links TRBV5-5 with TRBJ1-1, with 7 bases matching TRBD1. This CDR3 comprises 16 residues. Trimming cost V 0 bases and J 3 bases; bases outside gene matches: 8. Germline V gene data show CDR1 as SGHKS and CDR2 as YYEKEE (reference sequence). CDR3 sequence reads: CASSLVGGQRYTEAFF. The CDR3 region has the DNA TGTGCCAGCAGCTTGGTGGGGGGACAGAGATACACTGAAGCTTTCTTT.